This TCR beta chain appears in the sequencing data of a study of cytomegalovirus exposure and HLA in healthy donors. Overall study findings and caveats: Owing to their indistinguishability, certain V segments, notably TRBV6-2 and TRBV6-3, were excluded.

Primers: 60 Vbeta forward and 13 Jbeta reverse. Authors' methods: Later, an analysis found 80 million or so unique TCR beta chains, and about 10 million of these were shared. Sequencing used immunoSEQ multiplex PCR; TCRdb keeps in-frame clones, though not all of them. From that table come the V and J calls and clone size; the DNA was used to work out D and trimming. The sample has over 140,000 clones; roughly 79% are singletons. After removal of 4 bases from V and 4 bases from J, the junction contained 5 bases not matched to a gene. The CDR3 totals 15 residues. Germline-derived CDR1 and CDR2 are SQVTM and ANQGSEA. Concerning this clone itself: Its antigen is not known.

This clonotype was obtained from a man under 40 in good health and CMV-seropositive. Sequenced sample: PBMCs. V and J are TRBV29-1 and TRBJ2-1; TRBD2 agrees at 12 bases. Here the CDR3 DNA reads TGCAGCGTTGCGGGACTAGCGGGCCGATACAATGAGCAGTTCTTC. Amino acid sequence: CSVAGLAGRYNEQFF.